The sequence of this TCR beta chain was determined in a study of blood T cell repertoires in COVID-19. Across the whole study: PBMCs, B-cell-depleted T cells, or T cells were the source of the cDNA or gDNA that made up the material.

The table came from immunoSEQ multiplex PCR; TCRdb's copy has only in-frame clones and leaves some out. Among around 67,000 clones listed, roughly 87% were seen once. CDR3 length: 13 residues. Trimming removed 0 bases at V and 4 bases at J, with 7 bases between. Germline V gene data show CDR1 as SGHRS and CDR2 as YFSETQ. The sequence was collected from a woman of 80 years or more with acute or convalescent COVID-19. Sample: peripheral blood. The rearrangement links TRBV5-1 to TRBJ1-2; no definite D call. This chain's CDR3 is CASSLEPSYGYTF. CDR3 in DNA: TGCGCCAGCAGCTTGGAGCCAAGCTATGGCTACACCTTC.